One T cell receptor beta chain is described in this entry. The record originates from a study of blood T cell repertoires in COVID-19. Profiling relied on immunoSEQ multiplex PCR, and the TCRdb table lists in-frame clones only, not all of them. The sample gives approximately 260,000 clones, over 75% of which show up once; approximately 11% is in the top ten. Specimen: peripheral blood. The receptor's source is an older woman with acute or convalescent COVID-19.

The CDR3 DNA is TGTGCCAGCTCACCCGCCGGGACAGTCACGAACACTGAAGCTTTCTTT. Protein product: CASSPAGTVTNTEAFF. The rearrangement uses TRBV18 and TRBJ1-1; TRBD1 agrees at 7 bases. This CDR3 has 16 amino acids. Germline CDR1 and CDR2: KGHSH and LQKENI. V lost 3 bases, J lost 1 base, and 8 bases stayed unmatched. Together with reference TRBV18 and TRBJ1-1, the CDR3 gives the full variable domain: NAGVMQNPRHLVRRRGQEARLRCSPMKGHSHVYWYRQLPEEGLKFMVYLQKENIIDESGMPKERFSAEFPKEGPSILRIQQVVRGDSAAYFCASSPAGTVTNTEAFFGQGTRLTVV.